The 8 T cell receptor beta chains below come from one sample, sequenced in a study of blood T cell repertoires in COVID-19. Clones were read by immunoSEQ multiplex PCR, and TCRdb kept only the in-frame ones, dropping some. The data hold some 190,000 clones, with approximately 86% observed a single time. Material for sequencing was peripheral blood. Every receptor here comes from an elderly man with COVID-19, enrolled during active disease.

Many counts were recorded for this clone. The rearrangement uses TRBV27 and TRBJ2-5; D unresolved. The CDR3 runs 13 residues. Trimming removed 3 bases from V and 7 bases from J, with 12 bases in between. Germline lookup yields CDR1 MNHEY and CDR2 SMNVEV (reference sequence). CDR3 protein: CASSFGRSWTQYF. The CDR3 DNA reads TGTGCCAGCAGTTTCGGCAGGTCTTGGACCCAGTACTTC.

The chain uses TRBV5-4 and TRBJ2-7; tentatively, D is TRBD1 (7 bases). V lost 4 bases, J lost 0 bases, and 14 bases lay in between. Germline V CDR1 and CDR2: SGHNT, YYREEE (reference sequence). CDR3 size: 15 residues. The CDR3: CASSQSGGSSYEQYF. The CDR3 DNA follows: TGTGCCAGCAGCCAATCAGGGGGGAGCTCCTACGAGCAGTACTTC.

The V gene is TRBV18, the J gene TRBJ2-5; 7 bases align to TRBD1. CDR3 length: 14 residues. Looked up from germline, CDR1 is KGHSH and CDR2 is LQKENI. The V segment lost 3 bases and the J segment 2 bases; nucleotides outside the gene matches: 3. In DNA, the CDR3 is TGTGCCAGCTCACCCAGACAGGGTCAAGAGACCCAGTACTTC. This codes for CASSPRQGQETQYF.

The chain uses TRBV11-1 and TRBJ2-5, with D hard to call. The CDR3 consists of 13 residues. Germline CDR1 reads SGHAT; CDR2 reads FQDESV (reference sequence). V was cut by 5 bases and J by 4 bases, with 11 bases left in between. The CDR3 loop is CASSPPGRETQYF. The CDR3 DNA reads TGTGCCAGCAGCCCCCCGGGTCGAGAGACCCAGTACTTC.

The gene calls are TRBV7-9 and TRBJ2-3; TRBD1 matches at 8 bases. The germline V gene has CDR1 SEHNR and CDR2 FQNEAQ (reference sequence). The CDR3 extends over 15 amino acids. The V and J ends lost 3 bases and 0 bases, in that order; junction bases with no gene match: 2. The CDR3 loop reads CASSLTGVSTDTQYF. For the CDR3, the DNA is TGTGCCAGCAGCTTGACAGGGGTCAGCACAGATACGCAGTATTTT.

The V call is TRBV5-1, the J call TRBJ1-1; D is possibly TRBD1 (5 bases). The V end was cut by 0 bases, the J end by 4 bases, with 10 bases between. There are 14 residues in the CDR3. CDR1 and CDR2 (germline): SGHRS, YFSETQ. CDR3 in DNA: TGCGCCAGCAGCTTGGGACAGCGCCCCACTGAAGCTTTCTTT. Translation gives CASSLGQRPTEAFF.

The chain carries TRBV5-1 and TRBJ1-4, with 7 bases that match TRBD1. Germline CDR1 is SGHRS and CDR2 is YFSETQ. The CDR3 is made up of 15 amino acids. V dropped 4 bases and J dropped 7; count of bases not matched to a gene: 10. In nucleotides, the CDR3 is TGCGCCAGCAGCCCGACAGGGCAAGGGAGTGAAAAACTGTTTTTT. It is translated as CASSPTGQGSEKLFF.

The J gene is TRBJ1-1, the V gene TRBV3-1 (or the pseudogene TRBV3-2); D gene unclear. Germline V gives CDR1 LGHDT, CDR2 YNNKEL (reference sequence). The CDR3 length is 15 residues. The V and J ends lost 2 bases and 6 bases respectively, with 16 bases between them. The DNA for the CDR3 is TGTGCCAGCAGCCAACTATTGACCGGGTCGGCTGAAGCTTTCTTT. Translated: CASSQLLTGSAEAFF.